Sequencing of this TCR beta chain was carried out in a study of shared clonotypes between healthy human individuals. Study-wide findings and caveats: Naive subsets usually exceeded memory subsets in estimated richness.

Naive CD8 cells were CD45RO-negative, positively selected for CCR7, excluding terminally differentiated effector memory CD45RA+ cells. V shed 0 bases and J shed 10 bases, with 4 bases lying between them. The germline V gene has CDR1 MGHRA and CDR2 YSYEKL. This CDR3 comprises 12 residues. A note on this clone: Its specificity is not known.

TCRdb keeps only in-frame clones here, not all; method: immunoSEQ multiplex PCR. The sample includes hundreds of thousands of clones, 90% to 97% seen only once; the top ten take roughly 0.12%. The clonotype comes from a woman in her twenties or thirties in good health. The J gene is TRBJ1-6, the V gene TRBV4-1; D gene ambiguous. The source material was naive CD8+ T cells sorted from blood. The CDR3, as DNA: TGCGCCAGCAGCCAAGATGGATCACCCCTCCACTTT. Its translation: CASSQDGSPLHF.